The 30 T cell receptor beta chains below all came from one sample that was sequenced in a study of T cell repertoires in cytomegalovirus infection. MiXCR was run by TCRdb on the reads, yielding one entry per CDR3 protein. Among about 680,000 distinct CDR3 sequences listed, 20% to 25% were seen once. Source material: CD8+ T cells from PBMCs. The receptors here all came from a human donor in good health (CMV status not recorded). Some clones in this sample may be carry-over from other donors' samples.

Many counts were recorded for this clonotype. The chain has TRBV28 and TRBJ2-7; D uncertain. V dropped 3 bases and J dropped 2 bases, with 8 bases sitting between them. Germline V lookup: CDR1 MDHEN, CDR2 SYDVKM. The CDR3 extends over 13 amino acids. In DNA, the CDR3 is TGTGCCAGCAGTTTCGGGCCTGCCTACGAGCAGTACGTC. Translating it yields CASSFGPAYEQYV.

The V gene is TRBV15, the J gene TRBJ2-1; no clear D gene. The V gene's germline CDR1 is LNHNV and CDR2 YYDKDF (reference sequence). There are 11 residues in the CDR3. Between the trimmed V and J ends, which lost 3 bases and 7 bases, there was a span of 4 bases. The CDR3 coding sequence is TGTGCCACCAGCAGCATTAATGAGCAGTTCTTC. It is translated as CATSSINEQFF.

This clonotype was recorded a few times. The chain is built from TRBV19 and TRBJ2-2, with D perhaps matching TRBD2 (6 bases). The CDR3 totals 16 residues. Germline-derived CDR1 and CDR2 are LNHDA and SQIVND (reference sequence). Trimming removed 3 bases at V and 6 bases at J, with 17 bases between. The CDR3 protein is CASSILPGVRAGELFF. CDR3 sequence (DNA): TGTGCCAGTAGTATCCTCCCGGGAGTCCGGGCCGGGGAGCTGTTTTTT.

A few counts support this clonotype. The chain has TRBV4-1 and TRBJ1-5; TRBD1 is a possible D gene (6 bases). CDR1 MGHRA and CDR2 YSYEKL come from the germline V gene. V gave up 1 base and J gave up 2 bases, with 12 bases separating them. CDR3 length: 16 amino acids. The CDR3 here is CASSQGTGFGNQPQHF. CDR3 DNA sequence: TGCGCCAGCAGCCAAGGCACAGGGTTTGGCAATCAGCCCCAGCATTTT.

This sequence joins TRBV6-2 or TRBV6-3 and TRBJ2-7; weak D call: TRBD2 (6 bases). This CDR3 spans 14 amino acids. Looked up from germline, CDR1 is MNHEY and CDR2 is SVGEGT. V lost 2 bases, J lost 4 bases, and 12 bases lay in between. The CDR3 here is CASSYAGGIYEQYV. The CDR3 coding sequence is TGTGCCAGCAGTTACGCTGGGGGGATTTACGAGCAGTACGTC.

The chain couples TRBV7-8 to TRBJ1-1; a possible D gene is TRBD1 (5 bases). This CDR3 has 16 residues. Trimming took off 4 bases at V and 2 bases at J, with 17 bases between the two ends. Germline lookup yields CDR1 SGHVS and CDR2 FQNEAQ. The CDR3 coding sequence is TGTGCCAGCAGCTACCTACAGGTCACCCTAAACACTGAAGCTTTCTTT. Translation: CASSYLQVTLNTEAFF.

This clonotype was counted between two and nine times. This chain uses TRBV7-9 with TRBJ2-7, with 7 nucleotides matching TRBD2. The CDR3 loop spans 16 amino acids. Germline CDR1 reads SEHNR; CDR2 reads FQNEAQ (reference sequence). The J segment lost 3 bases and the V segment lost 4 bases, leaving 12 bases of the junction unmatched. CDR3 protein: CASSYRPQRGDYEQYF. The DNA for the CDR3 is TGTGCCAGCAGCTATCGCCCTCAGCGGGGAGACTACGAGCAGTACTTC.

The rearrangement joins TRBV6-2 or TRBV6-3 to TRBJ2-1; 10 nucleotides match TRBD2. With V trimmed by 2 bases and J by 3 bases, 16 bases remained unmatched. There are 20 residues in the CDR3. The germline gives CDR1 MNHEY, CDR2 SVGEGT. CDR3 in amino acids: CASSYDGLAGVTHLYNEQFF. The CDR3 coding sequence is TGTGCCAGCAGTTACGATGGGCTAGCGGGGGTCACGCACCTCTACAATGAGCAGTTCTTC.

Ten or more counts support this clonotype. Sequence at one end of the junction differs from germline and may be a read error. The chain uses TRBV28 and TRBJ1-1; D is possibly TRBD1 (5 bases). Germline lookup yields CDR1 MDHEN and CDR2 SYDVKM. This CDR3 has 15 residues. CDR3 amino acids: CASSLYGARNTEAFF. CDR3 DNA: TGTGCCAGCAGCTTATACGGGGCTAGGAACACTGAAGCTTTCTTT.

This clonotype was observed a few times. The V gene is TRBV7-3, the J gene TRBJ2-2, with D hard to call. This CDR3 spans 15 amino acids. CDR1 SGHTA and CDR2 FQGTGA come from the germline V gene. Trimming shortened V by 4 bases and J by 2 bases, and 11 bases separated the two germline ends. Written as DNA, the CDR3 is TGTGCCAGCAGCTATCGGGCAGACAACACCGGGGAGCTGTTTTTT. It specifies CASSYRADNTGELFF.

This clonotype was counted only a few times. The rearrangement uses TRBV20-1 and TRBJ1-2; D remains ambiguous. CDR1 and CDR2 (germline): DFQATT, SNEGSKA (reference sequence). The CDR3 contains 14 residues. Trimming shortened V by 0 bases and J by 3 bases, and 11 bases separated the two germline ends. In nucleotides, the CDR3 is TGCAGTGCTAGAGATCGGCACCACGACTATGGCTACACCTTC. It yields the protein CSARDRHHDYGYTF.

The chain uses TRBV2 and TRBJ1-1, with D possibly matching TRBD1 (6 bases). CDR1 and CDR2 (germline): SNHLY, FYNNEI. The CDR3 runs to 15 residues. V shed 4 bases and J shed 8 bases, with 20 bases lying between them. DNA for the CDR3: TGTGCCAGCAGTGTGGCCGGGACAAGTGGAAGGGAAGCTTTCTTT. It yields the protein CASSVAGTSGREAFF.

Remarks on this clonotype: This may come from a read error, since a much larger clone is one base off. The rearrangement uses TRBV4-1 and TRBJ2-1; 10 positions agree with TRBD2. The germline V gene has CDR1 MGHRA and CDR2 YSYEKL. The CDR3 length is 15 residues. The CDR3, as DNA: TGCGCCATCAGCCAAGCGGTAGCGGGGGGTCAGGAGCAGTTCTTC. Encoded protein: CAISQAVAGGQEQFF.

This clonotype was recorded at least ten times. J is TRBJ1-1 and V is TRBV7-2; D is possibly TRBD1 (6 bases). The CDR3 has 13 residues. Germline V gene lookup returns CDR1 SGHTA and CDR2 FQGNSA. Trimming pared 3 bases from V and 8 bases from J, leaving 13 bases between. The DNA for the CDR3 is TGTGCCAGCAGCTTTCCCGGGACAAAAGAAGCTTTCTTT. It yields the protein CASSFPGTKEAFF.

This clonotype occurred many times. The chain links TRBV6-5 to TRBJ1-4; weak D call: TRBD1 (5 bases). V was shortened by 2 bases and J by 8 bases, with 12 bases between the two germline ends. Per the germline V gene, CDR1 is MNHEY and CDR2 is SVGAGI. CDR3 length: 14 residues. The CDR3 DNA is TGTGCCAGCAGTTACGGGGCAGCTGGGGAAAAACTGTTTTTT. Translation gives CASSYGAAGEKLFF.

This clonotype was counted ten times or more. CDR3 in amino acids: CASSPGRGLYNEQFF. DNA for the CDR3: TGTGCCAGCAGCCCTGGAAGGGGGCTCTACAATGAGCAGTTCTTC. The V call is TRBV7-6, the J call TRBJ2-1, with 7 bases lining up with TRBD1. The CDR3 length is 15 residues. Germline-derived CDR1 and CDR2 are SGHVS and FNYEAQ. Trimming cost V 5 bases and J 3 bases; bases outside gene matches: 7.

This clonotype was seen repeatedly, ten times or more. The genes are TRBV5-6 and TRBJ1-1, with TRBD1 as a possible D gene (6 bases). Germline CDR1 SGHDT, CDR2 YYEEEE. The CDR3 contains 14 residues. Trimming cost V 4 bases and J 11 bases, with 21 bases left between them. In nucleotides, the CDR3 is TGTGCCAGCAGCACGACGGACAGAGTGGTGGGGGCTTTCTTT. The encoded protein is CASSTTDRVVGAFF.

CDR3 amino acids: CASSSNSGVIFSYEQYF. The DNA of the CDR3 is TGCGCCAGCAGCTCCAATAGCGGGGTGATATTTTCCTACGAGCAGTACTTC. The chain carries TRBV5-1 and TRBJ2-7, with 8 bases that match TRBD2. Looked up from germline, CDR1 is SGHRS and CDR2 is YFSETQ. This CDR3 comprises 17 residues. The J segment lost 1 base and the V segment lost 3 bases, leaving 12 bases of the junction unmatched. The variable domain in full, with the rest retrieved from reference TRBV5-1 and TRBJ2-7, is KAGVTQTPRYLIKTRGQQVTLSCSPISGHRSVSWYQQTPGQGLQFLFEYFSETQRNKGNFPGRFSGRQFSNSRSEMNVSTLELGDSALYLCASSSNSGVIFSYEQYFGPGTRLTVT.

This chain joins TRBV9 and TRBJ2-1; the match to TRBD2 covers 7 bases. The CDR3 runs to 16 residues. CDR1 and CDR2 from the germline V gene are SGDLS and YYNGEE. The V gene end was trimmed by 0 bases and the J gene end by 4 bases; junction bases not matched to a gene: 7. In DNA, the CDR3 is TGTGCCAGCAGCGTAGGAGCTAGCGGACAATACAATGAGCAGTTCTTC. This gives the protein CASSVGASGQYNEQFF.

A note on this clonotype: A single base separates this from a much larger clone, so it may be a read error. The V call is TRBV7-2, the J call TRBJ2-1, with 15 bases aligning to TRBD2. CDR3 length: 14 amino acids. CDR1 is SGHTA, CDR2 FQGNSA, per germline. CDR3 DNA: TGTGCCAACAGTCCCGGACTAGCGGGGGGGTTAAAGGTCTTC. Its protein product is CANSPGLAGGLKVF. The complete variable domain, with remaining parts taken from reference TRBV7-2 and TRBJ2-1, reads GAGVSQSPSNKVTEKGKDVELRCDPISGHTALYWYRQSLGQGLEFLIYFQGNSAPDKSGLPSDRFSAERTGGSVSTLTIQRTQQEDSAVYLCANSPGLAGGLKVFGPGTRLTVL.

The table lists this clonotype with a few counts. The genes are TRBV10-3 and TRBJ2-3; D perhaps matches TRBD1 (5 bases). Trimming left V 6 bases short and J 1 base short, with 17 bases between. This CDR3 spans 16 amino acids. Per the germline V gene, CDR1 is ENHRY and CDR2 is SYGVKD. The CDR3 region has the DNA TGTGCCATCAGGATCAGGGAATCCGGACGCACAGATACGCAGTATTTT. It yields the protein CAIRIRESGRTDTQYF.

CDR3 residues: CASSFSQGGPGELFF. In nucleotides, the CDR3 is TGCGCCAGCAGCTTCAGTCAAGGAGGTCCCGGGGAGCTGTTTTTT. V usage is TRBV5-1 and J usage is TRBJ2-2; tentative D call: TRBD2 (5 bases). V lost 2 bases, J lost 6 bases, and 14 bases lay in between. Germline CDR1 reads SGHRS; CDR2 reads YFSETQ. The CDR3 is 15 residues long.

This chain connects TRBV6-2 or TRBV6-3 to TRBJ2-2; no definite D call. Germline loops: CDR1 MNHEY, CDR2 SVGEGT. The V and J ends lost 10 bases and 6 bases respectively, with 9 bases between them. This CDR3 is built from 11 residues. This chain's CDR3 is CATRLAGELFF. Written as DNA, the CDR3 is TGTGCCACTCGGCTGGCCGGGGAGCTGTTTTTT.

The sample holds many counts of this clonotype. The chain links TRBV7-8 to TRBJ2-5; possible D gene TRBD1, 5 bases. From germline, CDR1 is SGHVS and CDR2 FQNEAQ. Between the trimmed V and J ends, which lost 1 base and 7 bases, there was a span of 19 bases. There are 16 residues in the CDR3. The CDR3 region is CASSLGPDWGAVTQYF. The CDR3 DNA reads TGTGCCAGCAGCTTAGGGCCTGACTGGGGCGCAGTGACCCAGTACTTC.

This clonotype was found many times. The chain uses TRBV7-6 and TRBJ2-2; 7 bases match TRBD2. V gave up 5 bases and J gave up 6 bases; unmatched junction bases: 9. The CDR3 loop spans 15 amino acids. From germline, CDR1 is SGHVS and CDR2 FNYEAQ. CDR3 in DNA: TGTGCCAGCAGCATCAGCGGGGTGGTCGCCGGGGAGCTGTTTTTT. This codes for CASSISGVVAGELFF.

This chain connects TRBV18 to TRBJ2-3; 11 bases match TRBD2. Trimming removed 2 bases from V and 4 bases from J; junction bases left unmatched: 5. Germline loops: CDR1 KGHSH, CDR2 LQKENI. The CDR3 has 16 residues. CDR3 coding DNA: TGTGCCAGCTCACCAACCGGGACTAGCGGTGCAGATACGCAGTATTTT. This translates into CASSPTGTSGADTQYF. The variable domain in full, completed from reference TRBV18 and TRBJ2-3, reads NAGVMQNPRHLVRRRGQEARLRCSPMKGHSHVYWYRQLPEEGLKFMVYLQKENIIDESGMPKERFSAEFPKEGPSILRIQQVVRGDSAAYFCASSPTGTSGADTQYFGPGTRLTVL.

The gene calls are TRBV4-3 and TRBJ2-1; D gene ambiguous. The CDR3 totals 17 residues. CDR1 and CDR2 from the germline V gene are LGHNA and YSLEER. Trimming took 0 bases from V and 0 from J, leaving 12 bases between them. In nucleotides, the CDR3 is TGCGCCAGCAGCCAAGATGGGCCGTCGAGCTCCTACAATGAGCAGTTCTTC. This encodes CASSQDGPSSSYNEQFF.

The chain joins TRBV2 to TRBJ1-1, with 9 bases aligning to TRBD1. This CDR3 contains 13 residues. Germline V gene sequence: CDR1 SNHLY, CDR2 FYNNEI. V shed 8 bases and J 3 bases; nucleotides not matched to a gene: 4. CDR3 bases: TGTGCCAGCGGATGGACAGGGGACACTGAAGCTTTCTTT. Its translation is CASGWTGDTEAFF.

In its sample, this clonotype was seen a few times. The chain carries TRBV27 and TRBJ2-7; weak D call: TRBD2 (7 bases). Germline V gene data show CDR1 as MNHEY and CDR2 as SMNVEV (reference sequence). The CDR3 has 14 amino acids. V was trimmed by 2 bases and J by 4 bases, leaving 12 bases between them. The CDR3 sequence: CASSLRGGQYEQYV. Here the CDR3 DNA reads TGTGCCAGCAGTTTAAGGGGGGGGCAGTACGAGCAGTACGTC.

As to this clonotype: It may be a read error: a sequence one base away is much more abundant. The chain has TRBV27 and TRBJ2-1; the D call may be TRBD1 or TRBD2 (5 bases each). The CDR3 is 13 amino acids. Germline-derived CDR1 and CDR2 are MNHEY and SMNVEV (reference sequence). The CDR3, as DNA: TGTACCAGCAGCTTACAGCTGGGGGATGAGCAGTTCTTC. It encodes CTSSLQLGDEQFF.